The next 30 T cell receptor beta chains were all read from a single sample in a study of CD8 T cells in Susac syndrome. RNA totalling about 0.5 to 1 ug underwent reverse transcription with random hexamers. Using its own MiXCR run on the immunoSEQ multiplex PCR reads, TCRdb lists one record per CDR3 protein. Counted here are roughly 140,000 distinct CDR3 sequences, 94% occurring once; the ten biggest clones make up over 0.25%. The sequencing sample was made of CD8+ T cells from PBMCs. These receptors were obtained from a human donor in good health.

This clonotype appeared once. The V gene is TRBV2, the J gene TRBJ2-7; D might be TRBD1 (6 bases). CDR3 length: 14 amino acids. Trimming left V 8 bases short and J 0 bases short, with 14 bases between. CDR1 SNHLY and CDR2 FYNNEI come from the germline V gene. As DNA, the CDR3 is TGTGCCAGCTCGGACAGACCCACCTCCTACGAGCAGTACTTC. It specifies CASSDRPTSYEQYF.

V gene TRBV13 combines with J gene TRBJ2-3, with 7 bases aligning to TRBD2. Trimming removed 10 bases from V and 2 bases from J; junction bases left unmatched: 6. The CDR3 is 13 residues long. Germline V gene sequence: CDR1 PRHDT, CDR2 FYEKMQ (reference sequence). CDR3 loop: CAIKRDDTDTQYF. The CDR3 DNA reads as TGTGCCATTAAGCGGGATGACACAGATACGCAGTATTTT. Combining the CDR3 with reference TRBV13 and TRBJ2-3 gives the whole variable domain AAGVIQSPRHLIKEKRETATLKCYPIPRHDTVYWYQQGPGQDPQFLISFYEKMQSDKGSIPDRFSAQQFSDYHSELNMSSLELGDSALYFCAIKRDDTDTQYFGPGTRLTVL.

In this sample, this clonotype turned up once. The chain employs TRBV4-1 and TRBJ2-5, with D perhaps TRBD1 (6 bases). The length of the CDR3 is 16 residues. Germline V gene sequence: CDR1 MGHRA, CDR2 YSYEKL. Trimming took off 1 base at V and 4 bases at J, with 16 bases between the two ends. CDR3 bases: TGCGCCAGCAGCCAAGCAGGGGCTTGGGGTATAGAGACCCAGTACTTC. As protein: CASSQAGAWGIETQYF.

This CDR3 is CASSFADNEQFF. In DNA, the CDR3 is TGTGCCAGCAGCTTCGCGGACAATGAGCAGTTCTTC. V is TRBV7-9 and J is TRBJ2-1; D ambiguous. CDR3 size: 12 residues. The V gene lost 3 bases and the J gene lost 5 bases, with 5 bases spanning the gap. Germline V gene sequence: CDR1 SEHNR, CDR2 FQNEAQ (reference sequence).

This clonotype has only one observation. V is TRBV27 and J is TRBJ1-1; D perhaps matches TRBD1 (5 bases). Germline CDR1 reads MNHEY; CDR2 reads SMNVEV (reference sequence). There are 13 residues in the CDR3. V dropped 6 bases and J dropped 3 bases, with 11 bases sitting between them. CDR3 loop: CASRLSGDTEAFF. The CDR3 nucleotides read TGTGCCAGCAGACTCTCGGGGGACACTGAAGCTTTCTTT.

V usage is TRBV20-1 and J usage is TRBJ1-5; D is unresolved. The length of the CDR3 is 15 residues. Germline V gene sequence: CDR1 DFQATT, CDR2 SNEGSKA (reference sequence). Trimming cost V 0 bases and J 0 bases, with 9 bases left between them. CDR3 sequence reads: CSARDQQYSNQPQHF. CDR3 coding DNA: TGCAGTGCTAGAGATCAGCAGTATAGCAATCAGCCCCAGCATTTT.

This rearrangement joins TRBV29-1 to TRBJ2-5; unclear D gene. The germline CDR1 and CDR2 sequences are SQVTM and ANQGSEA. The CDR3 is 13 residues long. Trimming pared 6 bases from V and 1 base from J, leaving 12 bases between. The CDR3 sequence is CSVRPRVQETQYF. CDR3 in DNA: TGCAGCGTCCGACCCCGGGTCCAAGAGACCCAGTACTTC.

The chain recombines TRBV7-8 with TRBJ2-1, with D perhaps matching TRBD2 (5 bases). The germline V gene has CDR1 SGHVS and CDR2 FQNEAQ. V lost 2 bases to trimming and J lost 9 bases, with 11 bases between them. The CDR3 spans 13 residues. The CDR3 sequence is CASSLYGGTEQFF. CDR3 coding DNA: TGTGCCAGCAGCTTATACGGAGGTACTGAGCAGTTCTTC.

This chain links TRBV20-1 with TRBJ2-7; 8 bases line up with TRBD1. Trimming cost V 3 bases and J 1 base; bases outside gene matches: 2. In germline, CDR1 is DFQATT, CDR2 SNEGSKA (reference sequence). This CDR3 has 13 residues. This chain's CDR3 is CSASDRGSYEQYF. Here the CDR3 DNA reads TGCAGTGCTAGCGACAGGGGATCCTACGAGCAGTACTTC.

The CDR3 loop reads CASSLSGHNNNEQFF. Written as DNA, the CDR3 is TGTGCCAGCAGTTTATCGGGCCACAATAACAATGAGCAGTTCTTC. This rearrangement joins TRBV27 to TRBJ2-1, with no clear D. Looked up from germline, CDR1 is MNHEY and CDR2 is SMNVEV (reference sequence). V gave up 0 bases and J gave up 5 bases, with 11 bases separating them. The CDR3 runs to 15 residues.

V and J are TRBV20-1 and TRBJ2-3; a possible D gene is TRBD2 (7 bases). Germline V gene sequence: CDR1 DFQATT, CDR2 SNEGSKA (reference sequence). CDR3 length equals 14 residues. Trimming removed 3 bases from V and 2 bases from J, with 12 bases in between. CDR3 amino acids: CSARGGHYTDTQYF. The CDR3 coding sequence is TGCAGTGCTAGGGGGGGGCACTACACAGATACGCAGTATTTT.

The rearrangement joins TRBV3-1 to TRBJ2-7; weak D call: TRBD2 (5 bases). The V end was cut by 4 bases, the J end by 2 bases, with 18 bases between. Germline V gene lookup returns CDR1 LGHDT and CDR2 YNNKEL (reference sequence). The CDR3 loop spans 16 amino acids. The chain's CDR3 is CASSPGGGSITYEQYF. CDR3 coding DNA: TGTGCCAGCAGCCCAGGCGGAGGCAGTATCACCTACGAGCAGTACTTC.

The V and J genes are TRBV6-5 and TRBJ2-7, with TRBD1 as a possible D gene (6 bases). There are 15 residues in the CDR3. V dropped 5 bases and J dropped 3 bases, with 17 bases sitting between them. Per the germline V gene, CDR1 is MNHEY and CDR2 is SVGAGI. The CDR3 loop is CASSTLQTGNYEQYF. The CDR3 nucleotides read TGTGCCAGCAGTACCCTTCAAACAGGGAACTACGAGCAGTACTTC.

V usage is TRBV4-3 and J usage is TRBJ2-1; 12 nucleotides align to TRBD1. After removal of 3 bases from V and 7 bases from J, the junction contained 10 bases not matched to a gene. CDR3 length: 17 residues. Germline CDR1 and CDR2: LGHNA and YSLEER. The CDR3: CASSHNPGQGALNEQFF. The DNA for the CDR3 is TGCGCCAGCAGCCATAACCCGGGACAGGGGGCTTTGAATGAGCAGTTCTTC.

This chain uses TRBV9 with TRBJ2-1; 13 bases align to TRBD2. CDR1 is SGDLS and CDR2 is YYNGEE in the germline V gene. This CDR3 has 16 amino acids. The V and J ends lost 3 bases and 8 bases, in that order; junction bases with no gene match: 8. The CDR3, as DNA: TGTGCCAGCAGCGAGGAGACTAGCGGGAGGCCCCATGAGCAGTTCTTC. Amino acid sequence: CASSEETSGRPHEQFF.

This rearrangement joins TRBV15 to TRBJ1-5, with no clear D. CDR1 and CDR2 (germline): LNHNV, YYDKDF (reference sequence). The V end was cut by 1 base, the J end by 3 bases, with 10 bases between. This CDR3 contains 15 residues. CDR3 DNA sequence: TGTGCCACCAGCAGAGTAGAGGCGAACAATCAGCCCCAGCATTTT. This encodes CATSRVEANNQPQHF.

A few counts support this clonotype. This chain links TRBV29-1 with TRBJ2-5; 7 bases match TRBD2. CDR1 is SQVTM and CDR2 is ANQGSEA in the germline V gene. V dropped 3 bases and J dropped 2; count of bases not matched to a gene: 6. CDR3 length equals 14 residues. The CDR3 region has the DNA TGCAGCGTTGAGAAAAGGGAGGGTCAAGAGACCCAGTACTTC. It is translated as CSVEKREGQETQYF.

The chain couples TRBV20-1 to TRBJ2-1; the D is unclear. The germline V and J ends were trimmed by 4 bases and 7 bases, with 11 bases remaining between them. Germline lookup yields CDR1 DFQATT and CDR2 SNEGSKA (reference sequence). CDR3 length: 12 residues. CDR3 sequence (DNA): TGCAGTGCTATCGGATCCGGGAATGAGCAGTTCTTC. Translated, it gives CSAIGSGNEQFF.

The DNA of the CDR3 is TGTGCCACCTATCAGGGGGAGACCCAGTACTTC. This translates into CATYQGETQYF. The chain employs TRBV25-1 and TRBJ2-5; D might be TRBD1 (6 bases). CDR1 is MGHDK, CDR2 SYGVNS, per germline. This CDR3 spans 11 amino acids. V was cut by 10 bases and J by 5 bases, with 11 bases left in between.

This sequence joins TRBV7-3 and TRBJ2-3; no reliable D call. The V and J ends lost 5 bases and 6 bases respectively, with 15 bases between them. CDR3 length equals 14 residues. The germline gives CDR1 SGHTA, CDR2 FQGTGA. The CDR3 is CASSHSGPRDTQYF. DNA for the CDR3: TGTGCCAGCAGCCACTCTGGACCAAGGGATACGCAGTATTTT. Full variable domain (outside the CDR3, taken from reference TRBV7-3 and TRBJ2-3): GAGVSQTPSNKVTEKGKYVELRCDPISGHTALYWYRQSLGQGPEFLIYFQGTGAADDSGLPNDRFFAVRPEGSVSTLKIQRTERGDSAVYLCASSHSGPRDTQYFGPGTRLTVL.

The V and J genes are TRBV7-9 and TRBJ2-3, with TRBD2 matching over 9 bases. Trimming at V came to 5 bases and at J to 0 bases, leaving 6 bases not matched to a gene. Germline CDR1 SEHNR, CDR2 FQNEAQ (reference sequence). The CDR3 has 16 amino acids. CDR3 loop: CASSPLAGESTDTQYF. The CDR3 nucleotides read TGTGCCAGCAGCCCGTTAGCGGGGGAAAGCACAGATACGCAGTATTTT.

V usage is TRBV11-2 and J usage is TRBJ2-3, with 10 bases aligning to TRBD2. With V trimmed by 5 bases and J by 3 bases, 8 bases remained unmatched. Germline CDR1 and CDR2: SGHAT and FQNNGV. The CDR3 covers 16 residues. CDR3 nucleotides: TGTGCCAGCAGCCGCACCGGGACTAGCGATACAGATACGCAGTATTTT. This encodes CASSRTGTSDTDTQYF.

The chain employs TRBV27 and TRBJ2-7; D remains unclear. Germline lookup yields CDR1 MNHEY and CDR2 SMNVEV (reference sequence). V gave up 4 bases and J gave up 3 bases, with 16 bases separating them. The CDR3 length is 15 residues. CDR3 amino acids: CASSSQTGPNYEQYF. In DNA, the CDR3 is TGTGCCAGCAGTTCACAAACCGGGCCAAACTACGAGCAGTACTTC.

V is TRBV19 and J is TRBJ2-2; D gene ambiguous. The ends were cut back, 3 bases at V and 0 bases at J, with 8 bases in the middle. Germline V gene data show CDR1 as LNHDA and CDR2 as SQIVND (reference sequence). The CDR3 is made up of 15 amino acids. Here the CDR3 DNA reads TGTGCCAGTAGTATCTCTGGGTCGAACACCGGGGAGCTGTTTTTT. It is translated as CASSISGSNTGELFF. Full variable domain (rest looked up from reference TRBV19 and TRBJ2-2): DGGITQSPKYLFRKEGQNVTLSCEQNLNHDAMYWYRQDPGQGLRLIYYSQIVNDFQKGDIAEGYSVSREKKESFPLTVTSAQKNPTAFYLCASSISGSNTGELFFGEGSRLTVL.

The CDR3, as DNA: TGTGCCAGCAGCTTAGGGACAATCGGGCAGGGGCAGTTCTTC. Translated, it gives CASSLGTIGQGQFF. The V call is TRBV13, the J call TRBJ2-1, with TRBD1 as a possible D gene (5 bases). The CDR3 has 14 residues. Germline V gene lookup returns CDR1 PRHDT and CDR2 FYEKMQ (reference sequence). The V gene lost 0 bases and the J gene lost 12 bases, with 15 bases spanning the gap.

The chain carries TRBV4-2 and TRBJ2-7, with TRBD2 matching over 11 bases. Per the germline V gene, CDR1 is LGHNA and CDR2 is YNFKEQ. The CDR3 has 15 amino acids. V lost 4 bases to trimming and J lost 5 bases; unmatched junction nucleotides: 7. In DNA, the CDR3 is TGTGCCAGCAGCCCCATAGCGGGAGGGCCCCACGAGCAGTACTTC. This sequence encodes CASSPIAGGPHEQYF.

The genes are TRBV27 and TRBJ2-7; D possibly corresponds to TRBD2 (5 bases). V was clipped by 8 bases and J by 9 bases, with 14 bases between them. The CDR3 sequence is 11 residues long. Germline loops: CDR1 MNHEY, CDR2 SMNVEV (reference sequence). This chain's CDR3 is CASGYSGGQYF. In nucleotides, the CDR3 is TGTGCCAGCGGATACAGCGGTGGGCAGTACTTC.

The V and J genes are TRBV9 and TRBJ1-2, with 9 bases aligning to TRBD1. V shed 4 bases, J shed 5 bases, and the junction held 6 bases outside the gene matches. Germline V CDR1 and CDR2: SGDLS, YYNGEE. CDR3 length: 14 residues. In DNA form, the CDR3 reads TGTGCCAGCAGCCAGAACAGGGGGCCATATGGCTACACCTTC. It encodes CASSQNRGPYGYTF.

The rearrangement joins TRBV15 to TRBJ2-7, with D uncertain. The CDR3 length is 16 residues. Germline V gives CDR1 LNHNV, CDR2 YYDKDF (reference sequence). Trimming left V 0 bases short and J 2 bases short, with 14 bases between. This chain's CDR3 is CATSRDIEILAYEQYF. The CDR3 DNA follows: TGTGCCACCAGCAGAGATATCGAAATCCTCGCCTACGAGCAGTACTTC.

This clonotype came up once. Here the CDR3 DNA reads TGTGCCAGCAACGTAGCGAGCGGGAGGGGTAACTCCTACGAGCAGTACTTC. Translation gives CASNVASGRGNSYEQYF. The gene calls are TRBV2 and TRBJ2-7, with TRBD2 matching 10 bases. V trimming: 7 bases; J trimming: 0 bases; junction bases outside the gene matches: 12. Germline CDR1 and CDR2: SNHLY and FYNNEI. This CDR3 is 17 amino acids long.